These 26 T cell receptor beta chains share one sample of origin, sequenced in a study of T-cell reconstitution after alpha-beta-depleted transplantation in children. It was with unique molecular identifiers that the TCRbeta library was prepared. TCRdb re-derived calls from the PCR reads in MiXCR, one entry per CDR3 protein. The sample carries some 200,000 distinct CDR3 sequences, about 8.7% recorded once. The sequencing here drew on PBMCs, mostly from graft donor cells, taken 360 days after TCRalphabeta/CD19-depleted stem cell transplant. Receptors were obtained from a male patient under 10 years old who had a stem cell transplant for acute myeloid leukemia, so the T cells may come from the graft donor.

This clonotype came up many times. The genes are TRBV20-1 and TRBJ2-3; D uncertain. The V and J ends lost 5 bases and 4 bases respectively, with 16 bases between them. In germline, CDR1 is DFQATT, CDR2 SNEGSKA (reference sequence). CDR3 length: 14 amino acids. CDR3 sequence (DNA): TGCAGTGCTCCCTGGAGAAACGACCCAGATACGCAGTATTTT. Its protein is CSAPWRNDPDTQYF.

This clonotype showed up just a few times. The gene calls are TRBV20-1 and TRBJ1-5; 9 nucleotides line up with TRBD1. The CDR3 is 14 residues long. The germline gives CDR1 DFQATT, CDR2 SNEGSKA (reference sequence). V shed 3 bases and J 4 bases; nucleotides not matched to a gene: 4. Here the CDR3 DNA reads TGCAGTGCTAGGACGACAGGGGGGAATCAGCCCCAGCATTTT. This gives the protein CSARTTGGNQPQHF.

The CDR3 sequence is CSARDLARDSYNEQFF. In nucleotides, the CDR3 is TGCAGTGCTAGAGATCTAGCCCGGGACTCCTACAATGAGCAGTTCTTC. This rearrangement joins TRBV20-1 to TRBJ2-1; maybe TRBD2 (5 bases). The CDR3 is made up of 16 amino acids. The V gene's germline CDR1 is DFQATT and CDR2 SNEGSKA (reference sequence). Deletions cut 0 bases from V and 0 bases from J, with 12 bases between.

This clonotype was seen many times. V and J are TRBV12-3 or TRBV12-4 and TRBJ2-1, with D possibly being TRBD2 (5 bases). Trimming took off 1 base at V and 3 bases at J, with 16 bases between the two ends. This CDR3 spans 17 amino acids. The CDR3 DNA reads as TGTGCCAGCAGTTTAGGGTTCGGGGAAGGGTTCTACAATGAGCAGTTCTTC. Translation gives CASSLGFGEGFYNEQFF.

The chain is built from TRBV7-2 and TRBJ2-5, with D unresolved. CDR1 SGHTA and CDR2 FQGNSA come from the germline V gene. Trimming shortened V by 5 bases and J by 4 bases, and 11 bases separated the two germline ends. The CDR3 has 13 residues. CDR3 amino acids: CASSPRSGETQYF. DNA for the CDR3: TGTGCCAGCAGCCCCAGATCGGGAGAGACCCAGTACTTC.

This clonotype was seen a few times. CDR3 in amino acids: CATSRDLDTGELFF. The CDR3 DNA follows: TGTGCCACCAGCAGAGATCTCGACACCGGGGAGCTGTTTTTT. The chain combines TRBV15 with TRBJ2-2; D is ambiguous. The CDR3 loop spans 14 amino acids. Trimming shortened V by 0 bases and J by 3 bases, and 5 bases separated the two germline ends. CDR1 is LNHNV and CDR2 is YYDKDF in the germline V gene (reference sequence).

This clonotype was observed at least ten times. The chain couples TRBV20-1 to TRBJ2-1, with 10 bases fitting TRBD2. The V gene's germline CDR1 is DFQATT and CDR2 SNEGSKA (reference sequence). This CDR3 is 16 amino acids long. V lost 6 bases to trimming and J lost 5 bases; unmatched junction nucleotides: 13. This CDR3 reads CSATQGTSVYDNEQFF. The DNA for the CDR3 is TGCAGTGCAACCCAAGGGACTAGCGTCTACGACAATGAGCAGTTCTTC.

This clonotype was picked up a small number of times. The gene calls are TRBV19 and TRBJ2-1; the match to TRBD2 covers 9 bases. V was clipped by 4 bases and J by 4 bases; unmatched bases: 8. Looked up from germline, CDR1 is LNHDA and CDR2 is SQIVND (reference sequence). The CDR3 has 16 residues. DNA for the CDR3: TGTGCCAGTAGTACCCCGGCGGGAGGGCCTTACAATGAGCAGTTCTTC. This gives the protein CASSTPAGGPYNEQFF.

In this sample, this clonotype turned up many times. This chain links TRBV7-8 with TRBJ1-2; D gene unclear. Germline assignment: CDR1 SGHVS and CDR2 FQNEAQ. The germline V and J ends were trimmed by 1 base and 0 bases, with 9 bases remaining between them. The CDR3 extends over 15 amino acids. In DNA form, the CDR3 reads TGTGCCAGCAGCTTAGGAGTAGGGTCTAACTATGGCTACACCTTC. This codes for CASSLGVGSNYGYTF. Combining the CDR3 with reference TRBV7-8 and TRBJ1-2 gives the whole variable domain GAGVSQSPRYKVAKRGQDVALRCDPISGHVSLFWYQQALGQGPEFLTYFQNEAQLDKSGLPSDRFFAERPEGSVSTLKIQRTQQEDSAVYLCASSLGVGSNYGYTFGSGTRLTVV.

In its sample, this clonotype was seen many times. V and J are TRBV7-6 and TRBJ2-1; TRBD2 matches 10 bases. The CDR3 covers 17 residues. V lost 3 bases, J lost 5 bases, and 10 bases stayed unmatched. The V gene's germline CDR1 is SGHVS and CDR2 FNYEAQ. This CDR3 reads CASSLLSSGSLHNEQFF. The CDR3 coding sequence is TGTGCCAGCAGCTTGTTGTCTAGCGGGAGTTTACACAATGAGCAGTTCTTC.

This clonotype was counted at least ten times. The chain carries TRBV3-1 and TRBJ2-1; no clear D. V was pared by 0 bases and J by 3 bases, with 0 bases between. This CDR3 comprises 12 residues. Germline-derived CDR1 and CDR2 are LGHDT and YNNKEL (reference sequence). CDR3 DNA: TGTGCCAGCAGCCAAGACTACAATGAGCAGTTCTTC. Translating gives CASSQDYNEQFF.

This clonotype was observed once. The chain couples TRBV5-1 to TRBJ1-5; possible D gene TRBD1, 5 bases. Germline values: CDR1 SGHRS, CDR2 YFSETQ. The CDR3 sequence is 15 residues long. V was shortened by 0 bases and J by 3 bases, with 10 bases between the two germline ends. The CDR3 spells CASSLGAGANQPQHF. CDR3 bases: TGCGCCAGCAGCTTGGGGGCCGGGGCCAATCAGCCCCAGCATTTT.

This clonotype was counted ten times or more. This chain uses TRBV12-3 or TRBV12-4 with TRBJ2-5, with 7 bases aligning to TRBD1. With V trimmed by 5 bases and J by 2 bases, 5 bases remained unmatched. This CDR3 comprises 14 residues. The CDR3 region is CASSLPGQQETQYF. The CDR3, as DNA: TGTGCCAGCAGTCTTCCGGGACAGCAAGAGACCCAGTACTTC.

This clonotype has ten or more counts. In nucleotides, the CDR3 is TGTGCCAGCAGCTTAGGCCTAAGAAGTTACGAGCAGTACTTC. This translates into CASSLGLRSYEQYF. This chain links TRBV13 with TRBJ2-7; D is uncertain. Germline V lookup: CDR1 PRHDT, CDR2 FYEKMQ (reference sequence). V dropped 0 bases and J dropped 4 bases, with 10 bases sitting between them. This CDR3 spans 14 amino acids.

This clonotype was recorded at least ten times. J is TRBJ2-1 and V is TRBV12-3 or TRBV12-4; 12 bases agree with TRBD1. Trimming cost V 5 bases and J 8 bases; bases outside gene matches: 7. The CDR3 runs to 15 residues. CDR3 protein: CASSTSGTGGDEQFF. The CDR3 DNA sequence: TGTGCCAGCAGTACCTCCGGGACAGGGGGCGATGAGCAGTTCTTC.

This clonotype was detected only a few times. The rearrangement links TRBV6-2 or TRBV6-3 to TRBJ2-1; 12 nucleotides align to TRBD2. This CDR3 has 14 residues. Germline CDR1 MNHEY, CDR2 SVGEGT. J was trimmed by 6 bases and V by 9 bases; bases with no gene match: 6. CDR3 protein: CASTGLAGINEQFF. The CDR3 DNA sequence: TGTGCCAGTACTGGACTAGCGGGAATCAATGAGCAGTTCTTC.

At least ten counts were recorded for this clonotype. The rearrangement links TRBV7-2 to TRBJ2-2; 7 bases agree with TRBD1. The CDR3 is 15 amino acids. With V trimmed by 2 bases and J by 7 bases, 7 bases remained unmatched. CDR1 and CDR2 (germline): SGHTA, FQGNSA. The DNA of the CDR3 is TGTGCCAGCAGCTTACGCGACAGGGCGAACGGGGAGCTGTTTTTT. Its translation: CASSLRDRANGELFF.

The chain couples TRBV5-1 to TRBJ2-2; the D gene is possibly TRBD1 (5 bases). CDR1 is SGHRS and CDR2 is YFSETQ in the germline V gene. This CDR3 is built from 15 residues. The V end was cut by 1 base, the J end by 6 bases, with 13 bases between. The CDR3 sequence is CASSLTGQFAGELFF. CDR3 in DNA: TGCGCCAGCAGCTTGACCGGACAATTCGCCGGGGAGCTGTTTTTT.

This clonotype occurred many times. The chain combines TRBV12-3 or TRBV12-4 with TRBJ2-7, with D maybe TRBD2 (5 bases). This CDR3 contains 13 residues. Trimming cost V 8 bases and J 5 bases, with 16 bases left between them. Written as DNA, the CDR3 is TGTGCCAGCGCCCCAATTTCGAGGGACGAGCAGTACGTC. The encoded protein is CASAPISRDEQYV.

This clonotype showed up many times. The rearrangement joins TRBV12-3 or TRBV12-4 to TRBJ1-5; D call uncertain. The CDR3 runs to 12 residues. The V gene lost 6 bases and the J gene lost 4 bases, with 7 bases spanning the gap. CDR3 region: CASSYRNQPQHF. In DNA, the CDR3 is TGTGCCAGCAGCTACAGAAATCAGCCCCAGCATTTT.

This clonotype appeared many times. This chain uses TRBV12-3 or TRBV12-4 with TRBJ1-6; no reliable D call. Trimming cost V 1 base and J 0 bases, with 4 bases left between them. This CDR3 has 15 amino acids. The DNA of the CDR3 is TGTGCCAGCAGTTTAGGCAGCTCCTATAATTCACCCCTCCACTTT. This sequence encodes CASSLGSSYNSPLHF.

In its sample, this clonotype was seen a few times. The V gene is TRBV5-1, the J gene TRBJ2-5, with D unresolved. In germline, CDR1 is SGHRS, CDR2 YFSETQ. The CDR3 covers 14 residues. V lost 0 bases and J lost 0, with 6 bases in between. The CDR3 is CASSLGANQETQYF. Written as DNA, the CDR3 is TGCGCCAGCAGCTTGGGAGCCAACCAAGAGACCCAGTACTTC.

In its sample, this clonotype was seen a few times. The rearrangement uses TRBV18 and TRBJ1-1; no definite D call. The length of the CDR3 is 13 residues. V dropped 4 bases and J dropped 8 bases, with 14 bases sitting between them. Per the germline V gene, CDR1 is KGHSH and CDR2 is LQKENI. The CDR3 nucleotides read TGTGCCAGCTCACGGGTGGGGATCGGGGAAGCTTTCTTT. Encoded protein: CASSRVGIGEAFF. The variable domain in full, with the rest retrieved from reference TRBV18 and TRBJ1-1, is NAGVMQNPRHLVRRRGQEARLRCSPMKGHSHVYWYRQLPEEGLKFMVYLQKENIIDESGMPKERFSAEFPKEGPSILRIQQVVRGDSAAYFCASSRVGIGEAFFGQGTRLTVV.

The CDR3 loop is CASSDGPRETQYF. The CDR3, as DNA: TGTGCCAGCAGCGATGGCCCACGAGAGACCCAGTACTTC. The chain has TRBV5-5 and TRBJ2-5; D uncertain. Germline CDR1 SGHKS, CDR2 YYEKEE (reference sequence). CDR3 length equals 13 residues. V dropped 4 bases and J dropped 4 bases, with 11 bases sitting between them.

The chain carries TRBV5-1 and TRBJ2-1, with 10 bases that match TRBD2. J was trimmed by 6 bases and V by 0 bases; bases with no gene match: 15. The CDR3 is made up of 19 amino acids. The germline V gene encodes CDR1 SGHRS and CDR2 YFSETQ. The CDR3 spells CASSLDLVAGGPQGNEQFF. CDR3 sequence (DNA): TGCGCCAGCAGCTTGGATCTCGTAGCGGGAGGTCCACAGGGCAATGAGCAGTTCTTC.

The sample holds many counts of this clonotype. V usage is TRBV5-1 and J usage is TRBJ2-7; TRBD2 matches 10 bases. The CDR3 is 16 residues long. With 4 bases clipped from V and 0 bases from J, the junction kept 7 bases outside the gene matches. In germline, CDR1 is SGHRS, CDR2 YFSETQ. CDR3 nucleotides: TGCGCCAGCAGCGTATATAGCGGGAGGAACTCCTACGAGCAGTACTTC. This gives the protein CASSVYSGRNSYEQYF.